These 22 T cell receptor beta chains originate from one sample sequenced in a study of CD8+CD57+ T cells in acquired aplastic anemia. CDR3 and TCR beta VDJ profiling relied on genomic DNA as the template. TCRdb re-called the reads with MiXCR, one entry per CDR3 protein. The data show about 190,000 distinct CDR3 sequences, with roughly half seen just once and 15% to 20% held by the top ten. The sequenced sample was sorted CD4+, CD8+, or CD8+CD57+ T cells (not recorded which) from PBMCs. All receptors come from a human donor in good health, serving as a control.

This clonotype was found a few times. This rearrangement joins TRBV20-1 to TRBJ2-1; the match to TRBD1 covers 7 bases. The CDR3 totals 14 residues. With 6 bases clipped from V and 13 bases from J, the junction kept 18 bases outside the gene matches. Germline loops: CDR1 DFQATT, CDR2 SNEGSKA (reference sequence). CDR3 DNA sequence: TGCAGTGCCCACCGGGACAGCCAACCTGGTTACCAGTTCTTC. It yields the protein CSAHRDSQPGYQFF.

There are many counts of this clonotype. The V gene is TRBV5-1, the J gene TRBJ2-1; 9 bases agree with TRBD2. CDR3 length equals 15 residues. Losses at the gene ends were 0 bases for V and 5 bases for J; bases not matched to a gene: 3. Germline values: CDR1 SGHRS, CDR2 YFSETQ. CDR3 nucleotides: TGCGCCAGCAGCTTGGCAACTAGCGGGCACAATGAGCAGTTCTTC. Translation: CASSLATSGHNEQFF.

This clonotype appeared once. The CDR3: CAEETQYF. In nucleotides, the CDR3 is TGTGCGGAAGAGACCCAGTACTTC. The J gene is TRBJ2-5, the V gene TRBV3-1; D gene unclear. This CDR3 has 8 residues. The germline CDR1 and CDR2 sequences are LGHDT and YNNKEL (reference sequence).

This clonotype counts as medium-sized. CDR3 amino acids: CATSRDPIAGGTYEQYF. CDR3 bases: TGTGCCACCAGCAGAGACCCTATAGCGGGGGGGACCTACGAGCAGTACTTC. The rearrangement uses TRBV15 and TRBJ2-7; 11 positions agree with TRBD2. The V gene's germline CDR1 is LNHNV and CDR2 YYDKDF (reference sequence). This CDR3 region has 17 residues. J gave up 2 bases and V 0 bases, and 6 bases lay outside the gene matches.

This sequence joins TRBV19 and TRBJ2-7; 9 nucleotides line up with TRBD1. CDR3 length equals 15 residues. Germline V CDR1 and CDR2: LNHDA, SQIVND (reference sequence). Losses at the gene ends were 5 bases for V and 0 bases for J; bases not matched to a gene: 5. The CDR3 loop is CASSPQGQGSYEQYF. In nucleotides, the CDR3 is TGTGCCAGTAGTCCCCAGGGACAGGGCTCCTACGAGCAGTACTTC.

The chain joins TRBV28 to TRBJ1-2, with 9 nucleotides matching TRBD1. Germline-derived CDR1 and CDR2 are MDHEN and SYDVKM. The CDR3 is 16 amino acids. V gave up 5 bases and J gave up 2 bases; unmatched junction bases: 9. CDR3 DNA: TGTGCCAGCAGTCCTCCCGGGACAGGGATCAACTATGGCTACACCTTC. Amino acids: CASSPPGTGINYGYTF.

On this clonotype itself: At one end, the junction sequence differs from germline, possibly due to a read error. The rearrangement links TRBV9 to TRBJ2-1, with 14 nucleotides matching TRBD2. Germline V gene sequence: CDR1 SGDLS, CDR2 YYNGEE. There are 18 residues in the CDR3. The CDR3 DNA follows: TGTGCCAGCAGCGCCGGAGCCAGACTAGCGGGGGGGTACAATGAGCAGCTCTTC. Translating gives CASSAGARLAGGYNEQLF.

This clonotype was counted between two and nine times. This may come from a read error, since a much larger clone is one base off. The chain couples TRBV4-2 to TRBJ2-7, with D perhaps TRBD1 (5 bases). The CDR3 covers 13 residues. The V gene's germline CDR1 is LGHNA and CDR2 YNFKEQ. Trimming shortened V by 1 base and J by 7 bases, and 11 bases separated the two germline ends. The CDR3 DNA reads TGTGCCAGCAGCCAAGGTGCAGGGTTGGAGCAGTACTTC. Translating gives CASSQGAGLEQYF.

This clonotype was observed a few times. CDR3 coding DNA: TGTGCCAGCAGCTCCCCCGCCGGGACGCCACCCTACGAGCAGTACTTC. This sequence encodes CASSSPAGTPPYEQYF. The V gene is TRBV7-2, the J gene TRBJ2-7; D may be TRBD1 or TRBD2 (5 bases each). CDR1 is SGHTA, CDR2 FQGNSA, per germline. The CDR3 is made up of 16 amino acids. The V gene lost 4 bases and the J gene lost 2 bases, with 18 bases spanning the gap. The whole variable domain, remainder taken from reference TRBV7-2 and TRBJ2-7, is GAGVSQSPSNKVTEKGKDVELRCDPISGHTALYWYRQSLGQGLEFLIYFQGNSAPDKSGLPSDRFSAERTGGSVSTLTIQRTQQEDSAVYLCASSSPAGTPPYEQYFGPGTRLTVT.

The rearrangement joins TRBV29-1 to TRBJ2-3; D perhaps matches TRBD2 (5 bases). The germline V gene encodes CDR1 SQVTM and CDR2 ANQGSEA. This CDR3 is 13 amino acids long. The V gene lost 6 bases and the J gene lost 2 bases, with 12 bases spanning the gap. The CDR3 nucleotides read TGCAGCGTCGGACTGATTTCCACAGATACGCAGTATTTT. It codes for CSVGLISTDTQYF.

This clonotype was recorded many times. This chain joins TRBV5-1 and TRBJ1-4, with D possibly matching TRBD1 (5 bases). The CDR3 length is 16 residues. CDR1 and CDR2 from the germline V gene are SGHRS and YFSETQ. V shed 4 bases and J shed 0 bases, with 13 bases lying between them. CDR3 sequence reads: CASSRGPTATNEKLFF. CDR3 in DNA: TGCGCCAGCAGCCGGGGCCCAACTGCAACTAATGAAAAACTGTTTTTT.

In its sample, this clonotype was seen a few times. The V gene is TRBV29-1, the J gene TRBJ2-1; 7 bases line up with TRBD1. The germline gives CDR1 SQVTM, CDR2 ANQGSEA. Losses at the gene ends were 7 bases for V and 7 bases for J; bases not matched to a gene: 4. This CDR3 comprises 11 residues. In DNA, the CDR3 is TGCAGCGGAGGACAGGTGAATGAGCAGTTCTTC. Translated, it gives CSGGQVNEQFF.

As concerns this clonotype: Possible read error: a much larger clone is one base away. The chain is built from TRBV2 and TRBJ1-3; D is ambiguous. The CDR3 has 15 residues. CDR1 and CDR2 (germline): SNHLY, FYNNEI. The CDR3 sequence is CASSESLDSGYTIYF. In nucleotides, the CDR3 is TGTGCCAGCAGTGAAAGTCTGGACTCTGGATACACCATATATTTT.

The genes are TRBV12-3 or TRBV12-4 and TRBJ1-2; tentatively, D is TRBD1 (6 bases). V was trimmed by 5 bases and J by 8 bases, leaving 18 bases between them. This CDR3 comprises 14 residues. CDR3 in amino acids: CASSPGQLPRGYTF. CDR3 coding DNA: TGTGCCAGCAGTCCCGGACAGCTCCCGCGGGGCTACACCTTC.

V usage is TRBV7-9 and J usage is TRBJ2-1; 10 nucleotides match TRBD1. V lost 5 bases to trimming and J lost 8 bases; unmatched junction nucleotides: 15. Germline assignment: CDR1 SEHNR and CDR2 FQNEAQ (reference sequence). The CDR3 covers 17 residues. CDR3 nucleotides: TGTGCCAGCAGCGGCATCAGCCAGGGACAGGGGTTCGATGAGCAGTTCTTC. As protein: CASSGISQGQGFDEQFF.

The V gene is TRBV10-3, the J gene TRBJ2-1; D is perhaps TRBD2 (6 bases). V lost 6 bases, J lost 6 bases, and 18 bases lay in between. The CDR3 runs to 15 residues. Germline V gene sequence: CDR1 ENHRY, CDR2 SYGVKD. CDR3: CAIRSSGGACNEQFF. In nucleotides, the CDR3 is TGTGCCATCAGGTCCAGCGGAGGGGCCTGCAATGAGCAGTTCTTC.

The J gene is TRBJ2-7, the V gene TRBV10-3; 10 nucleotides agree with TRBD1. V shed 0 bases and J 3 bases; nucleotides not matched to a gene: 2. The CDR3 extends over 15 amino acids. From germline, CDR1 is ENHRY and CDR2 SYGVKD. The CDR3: CAISESGTGVYEQYF. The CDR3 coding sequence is TGTGCCATCAGTGAGTCCGGGACAGGGGTCTACGAGCAGTACTTC.

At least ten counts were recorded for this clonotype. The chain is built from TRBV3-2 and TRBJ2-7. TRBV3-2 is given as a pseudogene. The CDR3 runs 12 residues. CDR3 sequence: CASNNGWDEQYF. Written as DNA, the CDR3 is TGTGCCAGCAATAACGGTTGGGACGAGCAGTACTTC.

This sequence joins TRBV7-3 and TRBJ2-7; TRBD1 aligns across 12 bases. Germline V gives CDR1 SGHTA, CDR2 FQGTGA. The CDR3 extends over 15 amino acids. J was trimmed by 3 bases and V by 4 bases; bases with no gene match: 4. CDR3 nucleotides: TGTGCCAGCAGCTGGGGACAGGGGGCGAGCTACGAGCAGTACTTC. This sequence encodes CASSWGQGASYEQYF. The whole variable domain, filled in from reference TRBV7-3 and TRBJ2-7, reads GAGVSQTPSNKVTEKGKYVELRCDPISGHTALYWYRQSLGQGPEFLIYFQGTGAADDSGLPNDRFFAVRPEGSVSTLKIQRTERGDSAVYLCASSWGQGASYEQYFGPGTRLTVT.

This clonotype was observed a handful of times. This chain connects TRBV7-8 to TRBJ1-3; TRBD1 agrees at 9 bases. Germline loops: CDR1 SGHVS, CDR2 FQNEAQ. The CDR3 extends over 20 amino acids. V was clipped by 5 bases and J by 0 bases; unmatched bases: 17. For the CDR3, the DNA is TGTGCCAGCAGCCCAAGCTATCCGGGACAGGGCTCTAACTCTGGAAACACCATATATTTT. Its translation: CASSPSYPGQGSNSGNTIYF. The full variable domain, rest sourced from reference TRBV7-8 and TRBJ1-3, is GAGVSQSPRYKVAKRGQDVALRCDPISGHVSLFWYQQALGQGPEFLTYFQNEAQLDKSGLPSDRFFAERPEGSVSTLKIQRTQQEDSAVYLCASSPSYPGQGSNSGNTIYFGEGSWLTVV.

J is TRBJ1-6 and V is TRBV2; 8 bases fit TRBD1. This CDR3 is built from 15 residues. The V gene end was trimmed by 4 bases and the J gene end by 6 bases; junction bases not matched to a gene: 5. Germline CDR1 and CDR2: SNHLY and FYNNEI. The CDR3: CASSVDRGGNSPLHF. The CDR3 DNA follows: TGTGCCAGCAGTGTTGACAGGGGTGGTAATTCACCCCTCCACTTT.

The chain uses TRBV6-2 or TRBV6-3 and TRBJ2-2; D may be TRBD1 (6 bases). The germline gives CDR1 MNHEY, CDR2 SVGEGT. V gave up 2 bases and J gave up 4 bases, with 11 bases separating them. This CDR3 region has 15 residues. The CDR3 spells CASSYPGHLTGELFF. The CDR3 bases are TGTGCCAGCAGTTACCCGGGACACCTCACCGGGGAGCTGTTTTTT.